This is a list of T cell receptor beta chains from one sample in a study of siplizumab effects on memory and regulatory T cells. Method: immunoSEQ multiplex PCR; TCRdb's copy keeps in-frame clones and lacks some. The table lists 100,000 or so clones, 75% to 95% of them singletons. The material sequenced was CD4+ T cells sorted from blood. These receptors all stem from a human donor in good health. Both conserved end residues are part of each CDR3. The D gene is left open where the match is weak.

D gene	J gene	V gene	CDR3 protein	CDR3 DNA
-	TRBJ2-2	TRBV6-5	CASSYLVLAGELFF	TGTGCCAGCAGTTACTTGGTTCTCGCCGGGGAGCTGTTTTTT
TRBD2	TRBJ2-3	TRBV2	CASTLIGGGAKDTQYF	TGTGCCAGCACCTTGATTGGCGGGGGGGCCAAAGATACGCAGTATTTT
-	TRBJ2-3	TRBV6-1	CASSGSGTDTQYF	TGTGCCAGCAGCGGGTCCGGCACAGATACGCAGTATTTT
-	TRBJ2-5	TRBV7-8	CASSYDRPGTQYF	TGTGCCAGCAGTTATGACCGTCCGGGGACCCAGTACTTC
TRBD1	TRBJ1-1	TRBV6-5	CASSSTGGRKAFF	TGTGCCAGCAGTTCCACAGGGGGAAGGAAAGCTTTCTTT
TRBD2	TRBJ2-1	TRBV2	CASRTGTSPYNEQFF	TGTGCCAGCAGGACCGGGACTAGTCCCTACAATGAGCAGTTCTTC
TRBD1	TRBJ1-4	TRBV6-1	CASRSMGQVNEKLFF	TGTGCCAGCCGTTCGATGGGACAGGTTAATGAAAAACTGTTTTTT
-	TRBJ2-4	TRBV10-2	CASLAKNIQYF	TGCGCCAGCTTAGCCAAAAACATTCAGTACTTC
-	TRBJ2-7	TRBV18	CASSPPGGRMTYEQYF	TGTGCCAGCTCACCACCGGGTGGCAGAATGACCTACGAGCAGTACTTC
TRBD2	TRBJ2-2	TRBV13	CASSFKGLGFGTGELFF	TGTGCCAGCAGCTTTAAGGGACTAGGATTTGGGACCGGGGAGCTGTTTTTT
TRBD2	TRBJ2-5	TRBV9	CASSVGGLAGGRETQYF	TGTGCCAGCAGCGTAGGAGGACTAGCGGGGGGAAGAGAGACCCAGTACTTC
-	TRBJ1-1	TRBV28	CATRPGLNTEAFF	TGTGCCACCCGGCCGGGTCTAAACACTGAAGCTTTCTTT
TRBD2	TRBJ2-1	TRBV5-1	CASSDIAGAYNEQFF	TGCGCCAGCAGCGATATAGCGGGGGCCTACAATGAGCAGTTCTTC
-	TRBJ1-3	TRBV30	CAWSVGGSGNTIYF	TGTGCCTGGAGTGTGGGAGGCTCTGGAAACACCATATATTTT
-	TRBJ1-5	TRBV10-1	CANEDSWLNSNQPQHF	TGCGCCAACGAGGACAGCTGGCTTAATAGCAATCAGCCCCAGCATTTT